Below, one T cell receptor beta chain is given with its context. The CDR3 covers 14 residues. V was shortened by 4 bases and J by 0 bases, with 10 bases between the two germline ends. In germline, CDR1 is SGHRS, CDR2 YFSETQ. Participants were aged roughly 18 to 90 years, lived in 24 US areas, and enrolled virtually. The source of the sample is a study of blood T cell repertoires in COVID-19. The method was immunoSEQ multiplex PCR; TCRdb's version includes in-frame clones alone and lacks a portion of them. The sample includes about 230,000 clones, approximately 89% of them seen just once. Sequencing was carried out using PBMCs or T cells enriched from blood (not recorded which). V gene TRBV5-1 combines with J gene TRBJ1-2, with D tentatively TRBD1 (5 bases). This receptor was identified in a woman in her 30s with acute COVID-19. The CDR3 protein is CASSPRDSNYGYTF. DNA for the CDR3: TGCGCCAGCAGCCCCAGGGACTCTAACTATGGCTACACCTTC. The full variable domain, with the rest looked up from reference TRBV5-1 and TRBJ1-2, is KAGVTQTPRYLIKTRGQQVTLSCSPISGHRSVSWYQQTPGQGLQFLFEYFSETQRNKGNFPGRFSGRQFSNSRSEMNVSTLELGDSALYLCASSPRDSNYGYTFGSGTRLTVV.